These T cell receptor beta chains were read from a single sample in a study of shared clonotypes between healthy human individuals. Assay used: immunoSEQ multiplex PCR; TCRdb lists only in-frame clones, some missing. The table shows around 2,000,000 clones, with about 95% occurring only once. Sequencing used naive CD8+ T cells sorted from blood. All receptors derive from a man between 18 and 29 years old in good health. Each CDR3 is given with its conserved first and last residue. The D gene is left open where the match is weak. Only part of the rows carry a size: once, few, many, or a class if the clone is expanded.

v_call	clone_size	j_call	d_call	cdr3_aa	cdr3_nt
TRBV19	-	TRBJ2-5	-	CASSISGLGSETQYF	TGTGCCAGTAGTATTTCAGGGTTGGGTAGCGAGACCCAGTACTTC
TRBV9	-	TRBJ2-7	-	CASSGNNPEQYF	TGTGCCAGCAGCGGGAACAATCCCGAGCAGTACTTC
TRBV9	-	TRBJ2-3	-	CASSVDGWGATDTQYF	TGTGCCAGCAGCGTAGACGGGTGGGGTGCCACAGATACGCAGTATTTT
TRBV7-9	-	TRBJ2-1	TRBD2	CASSPREGLYNEQFF	TGTGCCAGCAGCCCTCGGGAGGGCCTCTACAATGAGCAGTTCTTC
TRBV29-1	-	TRBJ2-1	-	CSVVGSESSYNEQFF	TGCAGCGTTGTGGGAAGCGAGAGCTCCTACAATGAGCAGTTCTTC
TRBV13	-	TRBJ1-4	TRBD1	CASSFTARDRGNEKLFF	TGTGCCAGCAGTTTCACCGCCCGGGACAGGGGTAATGAAAAACTGTTTTTT
TRBV12-5	-	TRBJ2-7	TRBD1	CASGLVPGGTYEQYF	TGTGCTAGTGGTTTGGTGCCAGGGGGAACCTACGAGCAGTACTTC
TRBV19	-	TRBJ1-2	-	CASSIDLRGGPNYGYTF	TGTGCCAGTAGTATTGACCTGCGTGGGGGACCTAACTATGGCTACACCTTC
TRBV5-4	few	TRBJ2-4	-	CASSLNGVDQYF	TGTGCCAGCAGCTTGAATGGAGTAGATCAGTACTTC
TRBV11-2	-	TRBJ2-7	TRBD2	CASSDGLAGEQYF	TGTGCCAGCAGCGATGGACTAGCGGGGGAGCAGTACTTC
TRBV7-2	-	TRBJ2-1	-	CASSPPSDYNEQFF	TGTGCCAGCAGCCCGCCGTCCGACTACAATGAGCAGTTCTTC
TRBV27	-	TRBJ2-3	-	CASSFQDPDTQYF	TGTGCCAGCAGTTTCCAGGACCCAGATACGCAGTATTTT
TRBV6-5	-	TRBJ2-2	TRBD1	CASSLGQGNTGELFF	TGTGCCAGCAGTTTGGGACAGGGTAACACCGGGGAGCTGTTTTTT
TRBV7-2	-	TRBJ2-5	-	CASSWPPQETQYF	TGTGCCAGCAGCTGGCCCCCCCAAGAGACCCAGTACTTC
TRBV2	-	TRBJ1-4	-	CASTGIDEKLFF	TGTGCCAGCACTGGTATAGATGAAAAACTGTTTTTT
TRBV27	-	TRBJ2-7	-	CASSPVGVYEQYF	TGTGCCAGCAGCCCCGTCGGGGTCTACGAGCAGTACTTC
TRBV10-3	-	TRBJ1-1	-	CAIRKTGYMNTEAFF	TGTGCCATCAGGAAGACAGGCTACATGAACACTGAAGCTTTCTTT
TRBV4-1	-	TRBJ1-2	-	CASSSASNYGYTF	TGCGCCAGCTCGTCTGCGAGTAACTATGGCTACACCTTT
TRBV6-1	-	TRBJ2-7	-	CASSEVGPDEQYF	TGTGCCAGCAGTGAAGTAGGGCCGGACGAGCAGTACTTC
TRBV13	-	TRBJ2-7	-	CASSLVGQGNHEQYF	TGTGCCAGCAGCTTAGTAGGTCAGGGGAACCACGAGCAGTACTTC
TRBV9	once	TRBJ2-7	-	CASSGGDLTGLEQYF	TGTGCCAGCAGCGGGGGGGACCTGACAGGGCTCGAGCAGTACTTC
TRBV10-3	-	TRBJ2-5	TRBD2	CAISESKGLAYKETQYF	TGTGCCATCAGTGAGTCCAAGGGACTAGCATACAAAGAGACCCAGTACTTC
TRBV7-9	-	TRBJ2-3	-	CASRPGPRYALDKEYF	TGTGCCAGCAGACCAGGTCCCCGCTACGCTTTAGATAAGGAGTATTTT
TRBV6-5	once	TRBJ1-1	-	CASSPSTGNTEAFF	TGTGCCAGCAGTCCATCGACGGGGAACACTGAAGCTTTCTTT
TRBV11-2	-	TRBJ1-4	-	CASSPDEEGFYGEKLFF	TGTGCCAGCAGCCCAGACGAGGAGGGGTTTTATGGTGAAAAACTGTTTTTT
TRBV4-1	-	TRBJ1-2	-	CASSKVSPDIYGYTF	TGCGCCAGCAGCAAAGTTTCCCCAGACATCTATGGCTACACCTTC
TRBV28	-	TRBJ2-7	-	CASSQTGAYEQYF	TGTGCCAGCAGTCAGACAGGAGCCTACGAGCAGTACTTC
TRBV6-5	-	TRBJ2-7	-	CASSYGRLSYEQYF	TGTGCCAGCAGTTACGGGAGGCTTTCCTACGAGCAGTACTTC
TRBV5-1	once	TRBJ1-1	TRBD1	CASSGRAGGDAEAFF	TGCGCCAGCAGCGGGAGAGCAGGGGGCGACGCTGAAGCTTTCTTT